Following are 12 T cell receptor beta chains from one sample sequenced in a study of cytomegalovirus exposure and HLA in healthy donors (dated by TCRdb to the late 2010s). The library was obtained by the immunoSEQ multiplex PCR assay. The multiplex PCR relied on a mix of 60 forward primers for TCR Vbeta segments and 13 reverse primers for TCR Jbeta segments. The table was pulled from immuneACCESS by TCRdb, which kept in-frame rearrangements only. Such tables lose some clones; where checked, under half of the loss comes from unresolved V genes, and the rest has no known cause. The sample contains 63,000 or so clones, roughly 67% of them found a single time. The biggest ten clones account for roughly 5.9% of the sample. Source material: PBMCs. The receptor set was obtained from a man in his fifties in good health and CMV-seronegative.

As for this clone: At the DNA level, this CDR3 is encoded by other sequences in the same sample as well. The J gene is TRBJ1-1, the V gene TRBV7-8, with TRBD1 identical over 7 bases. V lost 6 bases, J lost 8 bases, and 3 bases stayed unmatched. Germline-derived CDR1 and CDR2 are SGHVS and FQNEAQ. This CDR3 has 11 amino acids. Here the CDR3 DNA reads TGTGCCAGCAGGGGACAGCTAGAAGCTTTCTTT. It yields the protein CASRGQLEAFF.

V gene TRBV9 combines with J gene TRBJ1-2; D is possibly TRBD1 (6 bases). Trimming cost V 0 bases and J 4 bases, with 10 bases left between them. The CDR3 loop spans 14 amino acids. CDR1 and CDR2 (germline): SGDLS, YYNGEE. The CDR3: CASSVVDSTYGYTF. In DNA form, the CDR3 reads TGTGCCAGCAGCGTAGTGGACAGTACCTATGGCTACACCTTC.

The CDR3 spells CASSLAVTGGNEQFF. For the CDR3, the DNA is TGCGCCAGCAGCTTGGCAGTGACAGGGGGGAATGAGCAGTTCTTC. This sequence joins TRBV5-1 and TRBJ2-1, with 9 bases lining up with TRBD1. Trimming cost V 0 bases and J 7 bases; bases outside gene matches: 5. CDR3 length: 15 amino acids. Germline V CDR1 and CDR2: SGHRS, YFSETQ. Looking up the rest from reference TRBV5-1 and TRBJ2-1 gives the full variable domain: KAGVTQTPRYLIKTRGQQVTLSCSPISGHRSVSWYQQTPGQGLQFLFEYFSETQRNKGNFPGRFSGRQFSNSRSEMNVSTLELGDSALYLCASSLAVTGGNEQFFGPGTRLTVL.

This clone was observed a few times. The CDR3 region is CASSRDKNYGYTF. The CDR3 DNA sequence: TGTGCCAGCAGTCGGGACAAGAACTATGGCTACACCTTC. V and J are TRBV6-5 and TRBJ1-2, with D perhaps TRBD1 (6 bases). Per the germline V gene, CDR1 is MNHEY and CDR2 is SVGAGI. Trimming took 5 bases from V and 2 from J, leaving 9 bases between them. This CDR3 contains 13 residues.

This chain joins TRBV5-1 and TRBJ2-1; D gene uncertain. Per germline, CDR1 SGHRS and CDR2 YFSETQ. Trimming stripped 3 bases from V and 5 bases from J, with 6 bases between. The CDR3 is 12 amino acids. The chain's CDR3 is CASSSRNNEQFF. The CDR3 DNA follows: TGCGCCAGCAGCTCCAGAAACAATGAGCAGTTCTTC.

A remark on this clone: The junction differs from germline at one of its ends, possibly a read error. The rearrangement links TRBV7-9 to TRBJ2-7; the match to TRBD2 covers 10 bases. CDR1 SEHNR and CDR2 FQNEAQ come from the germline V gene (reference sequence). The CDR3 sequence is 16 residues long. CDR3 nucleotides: TGTTCCAGCAGCCAGGTGGTAGCGGGGGGTCCCTACGAGCAGTACTTC. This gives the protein CSSSQVVAGGPYEQYF.

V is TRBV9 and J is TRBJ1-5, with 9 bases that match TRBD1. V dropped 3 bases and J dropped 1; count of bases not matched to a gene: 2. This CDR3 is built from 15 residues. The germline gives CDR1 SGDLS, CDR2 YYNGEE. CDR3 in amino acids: CASSAGQGSNQPQHF. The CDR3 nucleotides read TGTGCCAGCAGCGCCGGACAGGGGAGCAATCAGCCCCAGCATTTT.

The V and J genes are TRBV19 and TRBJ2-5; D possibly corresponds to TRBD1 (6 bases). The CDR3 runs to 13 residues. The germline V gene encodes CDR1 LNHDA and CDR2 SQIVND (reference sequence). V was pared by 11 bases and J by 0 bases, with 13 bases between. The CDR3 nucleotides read TGTGCCTCTCAACAGGGCAACCAAGAGACCCAGTACTTC. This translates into CASQQGNQETQYF.

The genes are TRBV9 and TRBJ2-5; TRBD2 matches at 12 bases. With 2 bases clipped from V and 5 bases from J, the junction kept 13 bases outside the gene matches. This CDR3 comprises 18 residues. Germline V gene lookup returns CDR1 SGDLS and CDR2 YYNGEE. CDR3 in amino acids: CASSVTGLAGNIRETQYF. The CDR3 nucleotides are TGTGCCAGCAGCGTTACCGGACTAGCGGGGAATATCCGGGAGACCCAGTACTTC.

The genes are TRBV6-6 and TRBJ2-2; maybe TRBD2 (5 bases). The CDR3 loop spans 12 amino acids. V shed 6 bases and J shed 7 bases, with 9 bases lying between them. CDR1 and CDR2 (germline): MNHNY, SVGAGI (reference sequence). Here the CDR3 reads CASREGNGELFF. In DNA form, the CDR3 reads TGTGCCAGCAGAGAGGGAAACGGGGAGCTGTTTTTT.

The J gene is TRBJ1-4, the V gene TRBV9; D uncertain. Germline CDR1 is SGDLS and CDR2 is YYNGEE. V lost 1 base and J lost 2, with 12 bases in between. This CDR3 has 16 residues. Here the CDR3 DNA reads TGTGCCAGCAGCGTAAGAGCGGGAACGACTAATGAAAAACTGTTTTTT. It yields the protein CASSVRAGTTNEKLFF.

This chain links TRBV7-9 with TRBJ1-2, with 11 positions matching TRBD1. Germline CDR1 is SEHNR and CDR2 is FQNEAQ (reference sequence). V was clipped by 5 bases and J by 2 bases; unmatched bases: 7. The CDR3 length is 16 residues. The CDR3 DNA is TGTGCCAGCAGCCGAGGGACAGGGGGAAAAAACTATGGCTACACCTTC. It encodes CASSRGTGGKNYGYTF.